This T cell receptor (beta chain) was captured by sequencing in a study of identical twins. This clonotype has just a few counts. Its target is unknown. With no exceptions, donors were healthy Caucasians. Study-wide results and caveats: Conclusions were drawn cross-sectionally by statistical analysis, without following the same donors. Invariant cells of the MAIT and iNKT types might have partly distorted the zero-insertion analyses.

The CDR3 consists of 17 residues. The J segment lost 4 bases and the V segment lost 4 bases, leaving 13 bases of the junction unmatched. Germline-derived CDR1 and CDR2 are LGHNA and YNFKEQ. TCRdb itself ran the 5' RACE reads through MiXCR, one entry per CDR3 protein. Of 200,000 to 250,000 distinct CDR3 sequences listed, around 6.6% are singletons. Separately, the same data were catalogued under a study of yellow fever vaccine responses in identical twins. From that study: Convergence reportedly seemed to mark part of the twins' vaccine T cell response, with personalization marking the rest.

This chain links TRBV4-2 with TRBJ2-3; 8 positions agree with TRBD2. The sequenced sample consisted of memory (CD45RO+) T cells sorted from blood. This receptor was taken from a woman between 18 and 30 years old in good health. CDR3 in amino acids: CASSPRWERENPDTQYF. The CDR3, as DNA: TGTGCCAGCAGCCCCCGGTGGGAGCGGGAGAATCCAGATACGCAGTATTTT.